The sequence of this T cell receptor (beta chain) was determined in a study of OX40 agonist ivuxolimab in advanced cancers. Across the whole study: Six ivuxolimab dose levels, 0.01 to 10 mg/kg, were given intravenously every 2 weeks. Study outcomes and limitations: Specificity for antigen went undetermined in the expanded peripheral T cells. Mean expanded clone counts were higher in CD8+ than CD4+ T cells. Partial responders at 0.1-3.0 mg/kg had among the lowest clonal expansion.

As regards this clone: Its antigen remains unidentified.

Using immunoSEQ multiplex PCR, the repertoire was profiled, and TCRdb retains in-frame clones only, with some absent. The table lists 20,000 to 25,000 clones, about 88% of them singletons. Trimming removed 5 bases from V and 2 bases from J; junction bases left unmatched: 9. This CDR3 has 16 residues. Germline loops: CDR1 SGHNT, CDR2 YENEEA. This receptor was taken from an adult with an advanced solid tumor such as melanoma, head and neck, liver or kidney cancer. The chain links TRBV11-3 to TRBJ2-7; 10 bases map to TRBD2. Sample: CD4+ or CD8+ T cells sorted from blood, taken in a trial of the OX40 agonist ivuxolimab. CDR3 region: CASSRPLAGAPYEQYF. The CDR3 DNA reads TGTGCCAGCAGCCGCCCTCTAGCGGGAGCCCCCTACGAGCAGTACTTC.